This TCR beta chain emerged from a study of blood T cell repertoires in COVID-19 (dated by TCRdb to 2019 to 2021). Notes on the research overall: Samples covering the acute and convalescent phases of COVID-19 were provided by collaborators in the United States, Italy and Spain. The material from the prospective study consisted of cDNA or gDNA derived from T cells, B-cell-depleted T cells, or PBMCs. Subjects who had been exposed to COVID-19, were actively infected with it, or had recovered from it provided the deeply sampled blood TCRbeta repertoires that made up the dataset. Nearly every sample came with metadata listing a de-identified subject ID, COVID-19 status, age in years and sex. A freely available public database, intended as a resource for researchers studying the immune response to SARS-CoV-2, is where the repertoires were released. Where available, HLA class I and class II types were obtained from metadata supplied by the sample provider rather than from assay-based typing. The samples were drawn from the first 160 participants of the ongoing ImmuneRACE study and from some 1,300 subjects provided by 6 global collaborators.

Another Seattle source contributed samples from volunteer blood donors who had recovered from COVID-19. Each collaborating institution followed its own protocols to collect whole blood in K2EDTA tubes. For TCRbeta analysis, collaborators shipped samples in one of three forms: frozen whole blood, isolated PBMCs, or DNA extracted from either of those sample types. Comments on this clone: The clone's antigen remains unknown. One base away there is no much larger clone; base qualities are not given.

TCRbeta CDR3 regions were amplified from genomic DNA by means of the immunoSEQ Assay, a bias-controlled multiplex PCR. On the authors' methods: Nucleated cell counts per sample were estimated from amplification of reference gene primers within the assay. To quantify the absolute abundance of each unique TCRbeta CDR3 rearrangement, sequence reads were collapsed and filtered. For each sample, productive Simpson clonality was calculated as the square root of Simpson's diversity index over productive rearrangements. Entries here come from immuneACCESS through TCRdb and include only in-frame sequences with V and J called. Some clones fail to appear in such tables; in the studies checked, an unresolved V gene covers under half of the shortfall, and the cause of the remainder is unknown. V, J and clone size are those of that table, while D and trimming were read from the DNA. Within this sample are 250,000 to 300,000 clones, with roughly 87% of them counted one time only. The ten largest clonotypes hold approximately 5% of the sample.

From its cysteine to its phenylalanine, the CDR3 spans 15 amino acids. Only the CDR3 part of the read is kept: 45 bases, read in frame from the first base. The CDR1 and CDR2 encoded by the germline V gene are SGHAT and FQNNGV. The V and J ends are trimmed by 7 bases and 6 bases, leaving 18 bases between them. Study-wide findings and limitations: Clinical and demographic metadata were provided uncurated, with the amount varying by source and participant.

The TCR originated in a woman in her thirties or forties who had recovered from COVID-19. The chain employs TRBV11-2 and TRBJ2-2; a tentative D match to TRBD2 spans 6 bases. Sequencing used peripheral blood. The DNA is TGTGCCAGCACTCGGGGACTCCACCTCCCCGGGGAGCTGTTTTTT. Translated, this gives CASTRGLHLPGELFF.